This paragraph covers one T cell receptor (beta chain) sequence. This sample was included in a study of glioma-infiltrating T cells. The CDR3 extends over 16 amino acids. Germline V gene sequence: CDR1 MDHEN, CDR2 SYDVKM. V was shortened by 2 bases and J by 2 bases, with 15 bases between the two germline ends. Amplification of TCR alpha and beta CDR3 regions from RNA used iRepertoire nested multiplex PCR. TCRdb redid the calling of the multiplex PCR reads with MiXCR, one entry per CDR3 protein. Among over 130,000 distinct CDR3 sequences listed, approximately 40% were seen once. This sequence originates from a human donor with low-grade glioma or glioblastoma, undergoing nonglioma brain surgery, or in good health (not recorded which). Sequencing input: glioma tissue, nonneoplastic brain tissue, or PBMCs (not recorded which). The chain joins TRBV28 to TRBJ2-5, with a possible D match to TRBD1 (6 bases). CDR3 loop: CASSLGHTGRQETQYF. The CDR3 nucleotides are TGTGCCAGCAGTTTAGGGCATACAGGGCGACAAGAGACCCAGTACTTC.